Each of the 24 T cell receptor beta chains below was sequenced from the same sample in a study of blood T cell repertoires in COVID-19. Clones were sequenced by immunoSEQ multiplex PCR, and TCRdb holds only the in-frame ones, with some missing. The table lists 200,000 to 300,000 clones, more than 75% of them singletons. Material for sequencing was peripheral blood. The receptor source for this set is a woman aged 40 to 50 who had recovered from COVID-19.

V usage is TRBV7-9 and J usage is TRBJ1-1; D unclear. Germline lookup yields CDR1 SEHNR and CDR2 FQNEAQ (reference sequence). The CDR3 extends over 14 amino acids. Trimming shortened V by 5 bases and J by 3 bases, and 13 bases separated the two germline ends. The CDR3 nucleotides are TGTGCCAGCAGCCCGAAGGTGGGCTACACTGAAGCTTTCTTT. Translating it yields CASSPKVGYTEAFF.

This chain connects TRBV19 to TRBJ2-7; TRBD2 matches at 10 bases. V shed 3 bases and J 3 bases; nucleotides not matched to a gene: 5. The CDR3 has 15 residues. The germline V gene encodes CDR1 LNHDA and CDR2 SQIVND (reference sequence). Here the CDR3 reads CASSISGRPNYEQYF. The CDR3 nucleotides read TGTGCCAGTAGTATTAGCGGGAGGCCGAACTACGAGCAGTACTTC.

Here the CDR3 DNA reads TGTGCCAGCAGCTTGTTTAGGACAGACTATGGCTACACCTTC. Translated, it gives CASSLFRTDYGYTF. V and J are TRBV7-2 and TRBJ1-2; possibly TRBD1 for D (6 bases). V lost 3 bases and J 3 bases, leaving 11 bases between the germline ends. Looked up from germline, CDR1 is SGHTA and CDR2 is FQGNSA. This CDR3 region has 14 residues.

This rearrangement joins TRBV21-1 to TRBJ1-1; the table gives TRBD1 as D, unverified against the DNA. TRBV21-1 is an annotated pseudogene. This CDR3 comprises 19 residues. As DNA, the CDR3 is TGTGCCAGCAGCAAAGCCGGGACAGGGGGCTGGGCGATGAACACTGAAGCTTTCTTT. Its translation: CASSKAGTGGWAMNTEAFF.

The V call is TRBV20-1, the J call TRBJ2-7; the D is unclear. Trimming took off 2 bases at V and 6 bases at J, with 8 bases between the two ends. CDR1 and CDR2 from the germline V gene are DFQATT and SNEGSKA (reference sequence). The CDR3 consists of 11 residues. The chain's CDR3 is CSARSSGEQYF. In nucleotides, the CDR3 is TGCAGTGCTAGATCTTCGGGCGAGCAGTACTTC.

This sequence joins TRBV4-3 and TRBJ2-1, with 7 bases identical to TRBD2. Looked up from germline, CDR1 is LGHNA and CDR2 is YSLEER. This CDR3 is 17 amino acids long. The junction had 9 bases not matched to a gene; V was cut back by 4 bases and J by 0 bases. CDR3: CASSPRPSGYSYNEQFF. The CDR3 nucleotides read TGCGCCAGCAGCCCCCGTCCTAGCGGCTACTCCTACAATGAGCAGTTCTTC.

This clone turned up a few times. The chain is built from TRBV19 and TRBJ2-5, with D possibly TRBD2 on 6 matching bases. In germline, CDR1 is LNHDA, CDR2 SQIVND (reference sequence). The CDR3 spans 13 residues. Trimming stripped 6 bases from V and 1 base from J, with 9 bases between. CDR3 residues: CASSPGSQETQYF. In nucleotides, the CDR3 is TGTGCCAGTAGCCCCGGGAGCCAAGAGACCCAGTACTTC.

This clone was seen only a few times. The J gene is TRBJ1-1, the V gene TRBV7-2, with TRBD1 matching over 12 bases. Germline V gene data show CDR1 as SGHTA and CDR2 as FQGNSA. The V gene end was trimmed by 2 bases and the J gene end by 3 bases; junction bases not matched to a gene: 1. The CDR3 has 15 amino acids. The CDR3 coding sequence is TGTGCCAGCAGCTTAAGGGACAGGGGGCACACTGAAGCTTTCTTT. This sequence encodes CASSLRDRGHTEAFF. Supplemented by reference TRBV7-2 and TRBJ1-1, the full variable domain reads GAGVSQSPSNKVTEKGKDVELRCDPISGHTALYWYRQSLGQGLEFLIYFQGNSAPDKSGLPSDRFSAERTGGSVSTLTIQRTQQEDSAVYLCASSLRDRGHTEAFFGQGTRLTVV.

The chain carries TRBV6-5 and TRBJ1-1; D might be TRBD1 (6 bases). The V and J ends lost 6 bases and 8 bases respectively, with 10 bases between them. Germline V gene sequence: CDR1 MNHEY, CDR2 SVGAGI. The CDR3 has 11 amino acids. The CDR3 is CASRIGQEAFF. CDR3 in DNA: TGTGCCAGCAGGATTGGACAGGAAGCTTTCTTT.

The gene calls are TRBV5-6 and TRBJ2-3; D call uncertain. The CDR3 runs 15 residues. Trimming pared 4 bases from V and 2 bases from J, leaving 14 bases between. CDR1 SGHDT and CDR2 YYEEEE come from the germline V gene. The DNA of the CDR3 is TGTGCCAGCAGCCCCGGCAAGCGCCACACAGATACGCAGTATTTT. This gives the protein CASSPGKRHTDTQYF.

The J gene is TRBJ1-2, the V gene TRBV6-5, with TRBD1 identical over 11 bases. The germline gives CDR1 MNHEY, CDR2 SVGAGI. V lost 6 bases to trimming and J lost 2 bases; unmatched junction nucleotides: 2. The CDR3 spans 14 residues. DNA for the CDR3: TGTGCCAGCAGCCGGACAGGGGGCAACTATGGCTACACCTTC. Amino acids: CASSRTGGNYGYTF.

J is TRBJ2-3 and V is TRBV14; D is perhaps TRBD2 (6 bases). Between the trimmed V and J ends, which lost 4 bases and 4 bases, there was a span of 15 bases. CDR1 SGHDN and CDR2 FVKESK come from the germline V gene. This CDR3 has 15 amino acids. DNA of the CDR3: TGTGCCAGCAGCCTAAAAGCGGGCGGTGCAGATACGCAGTATTTT. It is translated as CASSLKAGGADTQYF.

The genes are TRBV27 and TRBJ1-2; 7 nucleotides agree with TRBD1. This CDR3 has 13 residues. Germline CDR1 is MNHEY and CDR2 is SMNVEV (reference sequence). V trimming: 7 bases; J trimming: 4 bases; junction bases outside the gene matches: 6. DNA for the CDR3: TGTGCCAGCACTGGGCAGGGGGGCTATGGCTACACCTTC. Its translation: CASTGQGGYGYTF.

This clone has more than one count but fewer than ten. CDR3 sequence: CASSPYYRAANYGYTF. DNA of the CDR3: TGTGCCAGCAGTCCCTATTACAGGGCGGCTAACTATGGCTACACCTTC. The chain combines TRBV28 with TRBJ1-2, with D possibly TRBD1 on 6 matching bases. Per germline, CDR1 MDHEN and CDR2 SYDVKM. CDR3 length equals 16 residues. V lost 5 bases to trimming and J lost 0 bases, with 16 bases between them.

This clone showed up just once. V gene TRBV5-1 combines with J gene TRBJ2-3; no clear D. Deletions cut 5 bases from V and 2 bases from J, with 12 bases between. This CDR3 has 14 residues. CDR1 and CDR2 from the germline V gene are SGHRS and YFSETQ. DNA of the CDR3: TGCGCCAGCAGTGCGGCACCCCCCACAGATACGCAGTATTTT. Translation: CASSAAPPTDTQYF.

This chain joins TRBV2 and TRBJ2-1; the match to TRBD2 covers 8 bases. In germline, CDR1 is SNHLY, CDR2 FYNNEI. This CDR3 is 14 amino acids long. Unmatched junction bases numbered 9, after V lost 4 bases and J lost 10 bases. The CDR3, as DNA: TGTGCCAGCAGTGGCGGGAGGCCTACCAGGGAGCAGTTCTTC. This sequence encodes CASSGGRPTREQFF.

This clone appeared a few times. This rearrangement joins TRBV6-5 to TRBJ1-1; D perhaps matches TRBD1 (6 bases). The CDR3 covers 15 residues. The V end lost 8 bases, the J end lost 1 base, and 17 bases lay between the germline ends. CDR1 and CDR2 from the germline V gene are MNHEY and SVGAGI. The CDR3 spells CASRPGGGPNTEAFF. The DNA of the CDR3 is TGTGCCAGCCGCCCGGGGGGCGGCCCGAACACTGAAGCTTTCTTT.

The CDR3 DNA reads as TGTGCCAGCAGCAAGCCCTCAACCGGACAGGGGGGCCACTCTGGGGCCAACGTCCTGACTTTC. It yields the protein CASSKPSTGQGGHSGANVLTF. This sequence joins TRBV7-3 and TRBJ2-6, with 10 bases fitting TRBD1. The CDR3 has 21 residues. Germline V gene data show CDR1 as SGHTA and CDR2 as FQGTGA. The J segment lost 0 bases and the V segment lost 5 bases, leaving 16 bases of the junction unmatched. Combining the CDR3 with reference TRBV7-3 and TRBJ2-6 gives the whole variable domain GAGVSQTPSNKVTEKGKYVELRCDPISGHTALYWYRQSLGQGPEFLIYFQGTGAADDSGLPNDRFFAVRPEGSVSTLKIQRTERGDSAVYLCASSKPSTGQGGHSGANVLTFGAGSRLTVL.

J is TRBJ2-7 and V is TRBV18, with D possibly being TRBD1 (5 bases). CDR3 length: 14 residues. V was cut by 5 bases and J by 2 bases, with 13 bases left in between. Germline lookup yields CDR1 KGHSH and CDR2 LQKENI. The CDR3 bases are TGTGCCAGCTCAGGGGCACAGTGGACCTACGAGCAGTACTTC. Its protein is CASSGAQWTYEQYF.

The V gene is TRBV27, the J gene TRBJ1-2; possibly TRBD1 for D (5 bases). The CDR3 totals 13 residues. Between the trimmed V and J ends, which lost 7 bases and 6 bases, there was a span of 15 bases. Germline V gene sequence: CDR1 MNHEY, CDR2 SMNVEV (reference sequence). CDR3 sequence (DNA): TGTGCCAGCACCGGCGGGGGAGTCAATGGCTACACCTTC. It encodes CASTGGGVNGYTF.

The V call is TRBV5-6, the J call TRBJ2-1, with D tentatively TRBD2 (6 bases). Germline CDR1 is SGHDT and CDR2 is YYEEEE. The germline V and J ends were trimmed by 0 bases and 3 bases, with 13 bases remaining between them. There are 16 residues in the CDR3. CDR3 DNA: TGTGCCAGCAGCTTGGCCTCCGGGGGAGGCTACAATGAGCAGTTCTTC. As protein: CASSLASGGGYNEQFF.

The genes are TRBV11-3 and TRBJ1-1; no definite D call. Germline V gene data show CDR1 as SGHNT and CDR2 as YENEEA. V was cut by 1 base and J by 5 bases, with 8 bases left in between. The CDR3 extends over 13 amino acids. The CDR3 protein is CASSLGAGTEAFF. In nucleotides, the CDR3 is TGTGCCAGCAGCTTAGGGGCGGGGACTGAAGCTTTCTTT.

CDR3 loop: CAPLPDGQGGLGGYTF. CDR3 in DNA: TGTGCCCCCCTCCCGGACGGACAGGGGGGGCTAGGGGGCTACACCTTC. V is TRBV2 and J is TRBJ1-2; 10 bases are a match to TRBD1. Per the germline V gene, CDR1 is SNHLY and CDR2 is FYNNEI. The CDR3 length is 16 residues. The V segment lost 11 bases and the J segment 8 bases; nucleotides outside the gene matches: 20.

The chain uses TRBV6-5 and TRBJ2-7, with D possibly being TRBD2 (7 bases). There are 14 residues in the CDR3. Germline CDR1 is MNHEY and CDR2 is SVGAGI. V was clipped by 8 bases and J by 4 bases, with 18 bases between them. The CDR3 region is CASLPGLGGYEQYF. The CDR3 region has the DNA TGTGCCAGCCTACCCGGACTAGGGGGTTACGAGCAGTACTTC.